This T cell receptor (beta chain) is from a study of blood T cell repertoires in COVID-19. V was shortened by 3 bases and J by 5 bases, with 12 bases between the two germline ends. From germline, CDR1 is SGHTA and CDR2 FQGTGA. The CDR3 length is 14 residues. This clone was found once. Per the study methods: Nucleated cell number was recorded as an estimate derived from reference gene primer amplification. Libraries were prepared by immunoSEQ multiplex PCR; TCRdb keeps only in-frame clonotypes and omits some of them. The V and J calls and clone size come from that table; D and trimming were worked out from the DNA. The repertoire holds tens of thousands of clones, 75% to 90% seen once, with about 4.8% in the top ten.

The sample comprised peripheral blood. J is TRBJ2-3 and V is TRBV7-3, with D possibly being TRBD2 (5 bases). This sequence originates from a man between 60 and 70 years old with COVID-19, enrolled during active disease. Here the CDR3 reads CASSFAGGGDTQYF. The CDR3 bases are TGTGCCAGCAGCTTTGCGGGTGGTGGAGATACGCAGTATTTT.